This T cell receptor (beta chain) appears in the sequencing data of a study of blood T cell repertoires in COVID-19 (dated by TCRdb to 2020 to 2021). In the study overall: The collaborator samples originated in the United States, Italy and Spain and spanned the acute and convalescent phases of COVID-19. Subjects who had been exposed to COVID-19, were actively infected with it, or had recovered from it provided the deeply sampled blood TCRbeta repertoires that made up the dataset. A freely available public database, intended as a resource for researchers studying the immune response to SARS-CoV-2, is where the repertoires were released. The prospective study material was composed of cDNA or gDNA derived from T cells, B-cell-depleted T cells, or PBMCs. Nearly every sample came with metadata listing a de-identified subject ID, COVID-19 status, age in years and sex. Where available, HLA class I and class II types were taken from metadata supplied by the sample provider and were not determined by assay-based typing. Samples came from the ongoing ImmuneRACE study (first 160 participants) plus 1,254 subjects from 6 global collaborators.

The immunoSEQ Assay, a bias-controlled multiplex PCR, was used to amplify TCRbeta CDR3 regions from genomic DNA. In the original analysis: Nucleated cell counts per sample were estimated from amplification of reference gene primers within the assay. To quantify the absolute abundance of each unique TCRbeta CDR3 rearrangement, sequence reads were collapsed and filtered. For each sample, productive Simpson clonality was calculated by taking the square root of Simpson's diversity index across productive rearrangements. The clones in this table, taken by TCRdb from immuneACCESS, are in-frame only. Not every clone is retained; where verified, under half of the shortfall comes from an unresolved V gene, and the cause of the rest is unknown. The V and J calls and the clone size are those of that table, but D and trimming were determined from the DNA. This sample has 160,000 or so clones in its table, and about 90% of those were observed once. 1% to 1.5% of the sample is in the top ten clones.

Concerning this clone: Its antigen is not yet known. No base quality information exists; no much larger clone differs at one position.

Participants in the prospective study were enrolled through a virtual design, were aged roughly 18 to 95 years, and lived in fewer than 30 United States geographic areas. To assign participants to cohorts, the prospective study relied on clinical history that participants themselves reported in a screening survey and a study questionnaire. Each participant in the prospective study had whole blood, serum and a nasopharyngeal or oropharyngeal swab collected by mobile phlebotomists. Participants in the prospective study had the option to provide additional blood draws and questionnaires over a 2-month period. Before DNA extraction, prospective study blood samples were shipped either frozen or at room temperature. The study at large found these results: How much clinical and demographic metadata was included differed by source and by participant, and the metadata was provided uncurated.

The CDR3 runs 17 residues from the cysteine to the phenylalanine. The sequence is cut down to CDR3 DNA, 51 bases in frame from base 1. Reading the germline V gene gives CDR1 SGHAT and CDR2 FQNNGV. V is cut by 1 base and J by 0 bases, and the space between the germline ends is 13 bases. The source material was PBMCs or T cells enriched from blood (not recorded which). The clonotype was recovered from a human donor with acute COVID-19. The donor label of this sample is uncertain. The rearrangement combines TRBV11-2 with TRBJ2-1; TRBD1 is a weak D gene call, 6 bases matching. CDR3 loop: CASSLGRGRASYNEQFF. Read as DNA, the sequence is TGTGCCAGCAGCTTAGGCAGGGGCAGGGCCTCCTACAATGAGCAGTTCTTC.